A single sample is the source of the 9 T cell receptor beta chains below, sequenced in a study of beta chain features in type 1 diabetes. Findings of the study overall: In all four CD4+ subsets, TCRB CDR3 length was significantly, moderately reduced in type 1 diabetes.

Reverse transcribing all isolated RNA meant expressed TCRB transcripts were sequenced. Clones were read by immunoSEQ multiplex PCR, and TCRdb kept only the in-frame ones, dropping some. Among around 250,000 clones listed, about 15% were seen once. Antigens for these TCRs are unknown. Specimen: naive CD4+ T cells from blood. These TCRs come from a young man with type 1 diabetes.

V and J are TRBV25-1 and TRBJ2-7; 10 bases map to TRBD1. The CDR3 extends over 14 amino acids. CDR1 MGHDK and CDR2 SYGVNS come from the germline V gene. The junction had 6 bases not matched to a gene; V was cut back by 5 bases and J by 5 bases. The chain's CDR3 is CASSPTGGIDEQYF. CDR3 DNA sequence: TGTGCCAGCAGTCCGACAGGGGGCATCGACGAGCAGTACTTC.

This clone has only a few counts. The chain links TRBV21-1 to TRBJ1-5; the tabulated D call, TRBD1, remains unverified against the DNA. TRBV21-1 is termed a pseudogene. The CDR3 contains 14 residues. In nucleotides, the CDR3 is TGTGCCAGCAGCTGGTTGGGACATCATCAGCCCCAGCATTTT. Its protein product is CASSWLGHHQPQHF.

V and J are TRBV7-2 and TRBJ2-3; D may be TRBD2 (6 bases). CDR1 is SGHTA and CDR2 is FQGNSA in the germline V gene. The CDR3 sequence is 16 residues long. Trimming shortened V by 2 bases and J by 3 bases, and 15 bases separated the two germline ends. CDR3 in DNA: TGTGCCAGCAGCTTACTAGCGCCCTGGGCGACAGATACGCAGTATTTT. Amino acid sequence: CASSLLAPWATDTQYF.

V gene TRBV9 combines with J gene TRBJ2-7, with TRBD1 identical over 8 bases. The germline CDR1 and CDR2 sequences are SGDLS and YYNGEE. The ends lost 4 bases at V and 5 bases at J; junction bases unmatched: 11. This CDR3 comprises 15 residues. The chain's CDR3 is CASSPLGQGAHEQYF. In DNA form, the CDR3 reads TGTGCCAGCAGCCCATTGGGGCAGGGGGCCCACGAGCAGTACTTC.

The chain uses TRBV19 and TRBJ2-6; D perhaps matches TRBD1 (5 bases). Per germline, CDR1 LNHDA and CDR2 SQIVND (reference sequence). V lost 7 bases, J lost 2 bases, and 15 bases lay in between. The CDR3 consists of 16 residues. CDR3 bases: TGTGCCAGTAAATCCCACAGGCCAACTGGGGCCAACGTCCTGACTTTC. Amino acid sequence: CASKSHRPTGANVLTF.

V and J are TRBV5-1 and TRBJ2-5, with D maybe TRBD2 (6 bases). CDR3 length: 15 residues. Germline V CDR1 and CDR2: SGHRS, YFSETQ. Trimming shortened V by 4 bases and J by 5 bases, and 18 bases separated the two germline ends. CDR3 sequence reads: CASSPEGTSGETQYF. The CDR3 DNA is TGCGCCAGCAGCCCCGAGGGGACTTCAGGGGAGACCCAGTACTTC.

The sample holds a few counts of this clone. The gene calls are TRBV18 and TRBJ2-6; D may be TRBD2 (5 bases). The V gene lost 6 bases and the J gene lost 2 bases, with 14 bases spanning the gap. Germline CDR1 and CDR2: KGHSH and LQKENI. CDR3 length equals 16 residues. CDR3 amino acids: CASSPNEGAGANVLTF. The DNA of the CDR3 is TGTGCCAGCTCCCCGAACGAGGGCGCTGGGGCCAACGTCCTGACTTTC. The whole variable domain, remainder taken from reference TRBV18 and TRBJ2-6, is NAGVMQNPRHLVRRRGQEARLRCSPMKGHSHVYWYRQLPEEGLKFMVYLQKENIIDESGMPKERFSAEFPKEGPSILRIQQVVRGDSAAYFCASSPNEGAGANVLTFGAGSRLTVL.

This rearrangement joins TRBV2 to TRBJ1-4; maybe TRBD1 (6 bases). CDR3 size: 16 residues. CDR1 SNHLY and CDR2 FYNNEI come from the germline V gene. With 6 bases removed from V and 8 bases from J, the gap between germline ends came to 22 bases. The CDR3 is CASRKEAGHLSEKLFF. CDR3 nucleotide sequence: TGTGCCAGCAGGAAGGAAGCGGGACATCTATCCGAAAAACTGTTTTTT.

This clone was detected a few times. CDR3 coding DNA: TGCGCCAGCAGCCCGGGTCCAACTAGCGCGGCACAAGAGACCCAGTACTTC. This codes for CASSPGPTSAAQETQYF. The V call is TRBV5-1, the J call TRBJ2-5; 7 bases line up with TRBD2. The CDR3 has 17 amino acids. V lost 4 bases, J lost 2 bases, and 14 bases stayed unmatched. The V gene's germline CDR1 is SGHRS and CDR2 YFSETQ.